The 26 T cell receptor beta chains in this list originate from one sample, sequenced in a study of cytomegalovirus exposure and HLA in healthy donors. Primers included in the PCR were 60 Vbeta and 13 Jbeta primers. Clones were sequenced by immunoSEQ multiplex PCR, and TCRdb holds only the in-frame ones, with some missing. The table records over 200,000 clones, 70% to 85% of them present only once. Sequenced: PBMCs. The receptors derive from a woman aged 60-75 years in good health and CMV-seropositive.

The J gene is TRBJ2-3, the V gene TRBV2; 7 nucleotides match TRBD2. The CDR3 consists of 18 residues. The ends lost 1 base at V and 0 bases at J; junction bases unmatched: 10. The germline V gene encodes CDR1 SNHLY and CDR2 FYNNEI. The CDR3 reads CASSEVGWGAGSTDTQYF. CDR3 DNA sequence: TGTGCCAGCAGTGAAGTTGGATGGGGAGCGGGGAGCACAGATACGCAGTATTTT.

CDR3 sequence reads: CAIRGTSGQETQYF. DNA of the CDR3: TGTGCCATCAGGGGGACTAGCGGCCAAGAGACCCAGTACTTC. This chain joins TRBV10-3 and TRBJ2-5, with 11 bases matching TRBD2. In germline, CDR1 is ENHRY, CDR2 SYGVKD. V shed 6 bases and J 1 base; nucleotides not matched to a gene: 1. CDR3 length: 14 amino acids.

The chain has TRBV5-1 and TRBJ1-1; the D gene is possibly TRBD1 (5 bases). CDR1 and CDR2 from the germline V gene are SGHRS and YFSETQ. Between the trimmed V and J ends, which lost 2 bases and 3 bases, there was a span of 5 bases. The CDR3 length is 12 residues. The CDR3 is CASSLGDTEAFF. The CDR3 DNA follows: TGCGCCAGCAGCTTAGGGGACACTGAAGCTTTCTTT.

The rearrangement links TRBV5-1 to TRBJ1-4; a weak D match, TRBD1 (6 bases). V shed 2 bases and J shed 1 base, with 12 bases lying between them. CDR1 SGHRS and CDR2 YFSETQ come from the germline V gene. This CDR3 comprises 16 residues. Here the CDR3 DNA reads TGCGCCAGCAGCTTAGGGGGTTCGGGAACTAATGAAAAACTGTTTTTT. It encodes CASSLGGSGTNEKLFF.

This chain links TRBV14 with TRBJ2-7, with 7 bases fitting TRBD2. Per germline, CDR1 SGHDN and CDR2 FVKESK. The CDR3 sequence is 14 residues long. The junction had 6 bases not matched to a gene; V was cut back by 4 bases and J by 3 bases. The CDR3: CASSPSGSHYEQYF. For the CDR3, the DNA is TGTGCCAGCAGCCCTAGCGGCTCCCACTACGAGCAGTACTTC.

J is TRBJ2-3 and V is TRBV5-1; 10 bases fit TRBD2. The CDR3 spans 15 residues. Per germline, CDR1 SGHRS and CDR2 YFSETQ. The ends lost 8 bases at V and 6 bases at J; junction bases unmatched: 12. The CDR3, as DNA: TGCGCCAGTAGTGAAGCGGGAGGGCCCTGGGATACGCAGTATTTT. It encodes CASSEAGGPWDTQYF.

This clone was seen only a few times. The chain joins TRBV9 to TRBJ1-3, with 9 positions matching TRBD1. The trim removed 4 bases at V and 8 bases at J, leaving 7 bases unmatched. The CDR3 extends over 14 amino acids. Per germline, CDR1 SGDLS and CDR2 YYNGEE. The CDR3 reads CASSRDRVEHTIYF. The CDR3 DNA follows: TGTGCCAGCAGCCGGGACAGGGTGGAACACACCATATATTTT.

V gene TRBV4-1 combines with J gene TRBJ2-7, with TRBD2 matching 8 bases. The J segment lost 4 bases and the V segment lost 1 base, leaving 9 bases of the junction unmatched. The CDR3 runs to 16 residues. CDR1 is MGHRA and CDR2 is YSYEKL in the germline V gene. The CDR3: CASSQGSSAGGYEQYF. The CDR3 DNA sequence: TGCGCCAGCAGCCAAGGGTCCTCGGCGGGGGGTTACGAGCAGTACTTC.

This clone was counted between two and nine times. The chain uses TRBV10-2 and TRBJ1-4; D remains unclear. The CDR3 has 13 residues. CDR1 is WSHSY and CDR2 is SAAADI in the germline V gene. V gave up 0 bases and J gave up 8 bases, with 7 bases separating them. The CDR3 bases are TGCGCCAGCAGTGAGTCGGGAGGGGAAAAACTGTTTTTT. Protein: CASSESGGEKLFF.

This rearrangement joins TRBV6-5 to TRBJ2-2, with no clear D. This CDR3 is 15 amino acids long. V dropped 2 bases and J dropped 0 bases, with 7 bases sitting between them. Germline loops: CDR1 MNHEY, CDR2 SVGAGI. CDR3 sequence reads: CASSYNGANTGELFF. The CDR3, as DNA: TGTGCCAGCAGTTACAACGGTGCGAACACCGGGGAGCTGTTTTTT.

As for this clone: The same CDR3 can be traced to other DNA sequences in this sample. The gene calls are TRBV30 and TRBJ2-2; 10 bases line up with TRBD1. The CDR3 loop spans 15 amino acids. Trimming removed 2 bases from V and 1 base from J; junction bases left unmatched: 1. CDR1 GTSNPN and CDR2 SVGIG come from the germline V gene (reference sequence). The CDR3 loop is CAWSRDRGNTGELFF. CDR3 bases: TGTGCCTGGAGTCGGGACAGGGGGAACACCGGGGAGCTGTTTTTT.

This clone was counted a few times. At one boundary the junction diverges from the germline segment, which might be a read error. The gene calls are TRBV7-9 and TRBJ1-1; D not certain. The CDR3 length is 11 residues. CDR1 and CDR2 from the germline V gene are SEHNR and FQNEAQ (reference sequence). The CDR3 loop reads CSSSFYPEAFF. Written as DNA, the CDR3 is TGTTCCAGCAGCTTCTATCCTGAAGCTTTCTTT.

The chain carries TRBV10-3 and TRBJ2-1, with D perhaps TRBD1 (5 bases). The CDR3 has 11 residues. CDR1 and CDR2 (germline): ENHRY, SYGVKD. V was clipped by 8 bases and J by 6 bases, with 8 bases between them. The CDR3, as DNA: TGTGCCATCCGAAGGGGCAATGAGCAGTTCTTC. It is translated as CAIRRGNEQFF.

This clone was seen only a few times. The chain carries TRBV5-4 and TRBJ2-7; possible D gene TRBD1, 6 bases. The V and J ends lost 5 bases and 0 bases respectively, with 9 bases between them. The V gene's germline CDR1 is SGHNT and CDR2 YYREEE (reference sequence). This CDR3 is 13 amino acids long. The CDR3 DNA reads as TGTGCCAGCAGTAGGGGGATCTCCTACGAGCAGTACTTC. It is translated as CASSRGISYEQYF.

This chain joins TRBV7-2 and TRBJ2-1; 7 bases align to TRBD2. This CDR3 is built from 15 residues. V lost 1 base and J lost 8; bases outside the gene matches: 8. Germline-derived CDR1 and CDR2 are SGHTA and FQGNSA. CDR3 protein: CASSLGSGRGDEQFF. CDR3 in DNA: TGTGCCAGCAGCTTAGGGTCTGGCCGGGGGGATGAGCAGTTCTTC.

The chain couples TRBV10-3 to TRBJ1-2; 8 bases agree with TRBD1. V gave up 7 bases and J gave up 6 bases; unmatched junction bases: 7. The CDR3 length is 13 residues. Germline assignment: CDR1 ENHRY and CDR2 SYGVKD. The CDR3 bases are TGTGCCATCACCGCAGGGGGCCGGGATGGCTACACCTTC. It is translated as CAITAGGRDGYTF.

This chain links TRBV5-1 with TRBJ2-2; D possibly corresponds to TRBD1 (5 bases). V gave up 4 bases and J gave up 1 base, with 8 bases separating them. The CDR3 length is 14 residues. Germline CDR1 SGHRS, CDR2 YFSETQ. CDR3 nucleotides: TGCGCCAGCAGCAGGGGTTGGAACACCGGGGAGCTGTTTTTT. Amino acids: CASSRGWNTGELFF.

This chain links TRBV5-6 with TRBJ2-5; D gene uncertain. Germline-derived CDR1 and CDR2 are SGHDT and YYEEEE. Trimming left V 0 bases short and J 1 base short, with 7 bases between. CDR3 size: 14 residues. In DNA, the CDR3 is TGTGCCAGCAGCTTGGGATTAGTCCAAGAGACCCAGTACTTC. Translation gives CASSLGLVQETQYF.

This chain joins TRBV5-4 and TRBJ1-2; 8 positions agree with TRBD1. The CDR3 is 11 residues long. Germline lookup yields CDR1 SGHNT and CDR2 YYREEE (reference sequence). The junction had 7 bases not matched to a gene; V was cut back by 6 bases and J by 12 bases. The chain's CDR3 is CASNGQGRHTF. The CDR3 region has the DNA TGTGCCAGCAACGGACAGGGTAGACACACCTTC. Full variable domain (missing parts from reference TRBV5-4 and TRBJ1-2): ETGVTQSPTHLIKTRGQQVTLRCSSQSGHNTVSWYQQALGQGPQFIFQYYREEENGRGNFPPRFSGLQFPNYSSELNVNALELDDSALYLCASNGQGRHTFGSGTRLTVV.

V gene TRBV4-3 combines with J gene TRBJ1-1; TRBD1 agrees at 7 bases. With V trimmed by 1 base and J by 2 bases, 4 bases remained unmatched. Germline lookup yields CDR1 LGHNA and CDR2 YSLEER. This CDR3 comprises 15 residues. The CDR3 region is CASSQAGTVNTEAFF. CDR3 nucleotide sequence: TGCGCCAGCAGCCAAGCCGGGACAGTTAACACTGAAGCTTTCTTT.

This clone was detected only once. This rearrangement joins TRBV19 to TRBJ2-2; 7 bases line up with TRBD1. Germline trimming cut 7 bases from V and 6 bases from J; bases unmatched to any gene: 14. CDR3 size: 16 residues. Germline assignment: CDR1 LNHDA and CDR2 SQIVND (reference sequence). The DNA for the CDR3 is TGTGCCAGTATCACACAGGGGAATATGTATGCCGGGGAGCTGTTTTTT. Protein sequence: CASITQGNMYAGELFF.

This chain links TRBV19 with TRBJ2-1, with a weak D call TRBD1 (6 bases). The CDR3 runs to 17 residues. CDR1 and CDR2 (germline): LNHDA, SQIVND (reference sequence). V lost 10 bases and J lost 0, with 22 bases in between. The CDR3: CATKFPGHPSSYNEQFF. In DNA, the CDR3 is TGTGCCACAAAATTTCCGGGACACCCTAGCTCCTACAATGAGCAGTTCTTC.

In this sample, this clone turned up once. The V gene is TRBV5-4, the J gene TRBJ2-3, with 10 bases matching TRBD2. Per germline, CDR1 SGHNT and CDR2 YYREEE (reference sequence). The CDR3 has 15 residues. Unmatched junction bases numbered 7, after V lost 0 bases and J lost 9 bases. The CDR3, as DNA: TGTGCCAGCAGCTTGGGGGGTTCTAGCGGGGGAACGCAGTATTTT. Protein sequence: CASSLGGSSGGTQYF.

The chain carries TRBV7-9 and TRBJ2-7, with 12 bases that match TRBD2. Germline CDR1 SEHNR, CDR2 FQNEAQ (reference sequence). CDR3 size: 15 residues. Trimming removed 5 bases from V and 2 bases from J; junction bases left unmatched: 4. The CDR3 here is CASSLASGGAYEQYF. The CDR3, as DNA: TGTGCCAGCAGCCTCGCTAGCGGGGGGGCCTACGAGCAGTACTTC.

The chain recombines TRBV2 with TRBJ1-1, with D perhaps TRBD1 (5 bases). Germline V gives CDR1 SNHLY, CDR2 FYNNEI. The CDR3 runs to 14 residues. V lost 5 bases and J 0 bases, leaving 10 bases between the germline ends. The CDR3 sequence: CASSRQLMNTEAFF. CDR3 sequence (DNA): TGTGCCAGCAGTCGACAGTTGATGAACACTGAAGCTTTCTTT.

J is TRBJ2-3 and V is TRBV18; D is unclear. The ends were cut back, 0 bases at V and 0 bases at J, with 4 bases in the middle. The length of the CDR3 is 14 residues. Germline V gives CDR1 KGHSH, CDR2 LQKENI. CDR3: CASSPPSSTDTQYF. CDR3 DNA: TGTGCCAGCTCACCACCGTCTAGCACAGATACGCAGTATTTT.